This T cell receptor (beta chain) was captured by sequencing in a study of blood T cell repertoires in COVID-19 (dated by TCRdb to about 2020). Looking at the study overall: Samples covering the acute and convalescent phases of COVID-19 were provided by collaborators in the United States, Italy and Spain. Subjects who had been exposed to COVID-19, were actively infected with it, or had recovered from it provided the deeply sampled blood TCRbeta repertoires that made up the dataset. Where HLA class I and class II types were available, the types were taken from metadata supplied by the sample provider, not from assay-based typing. The repertoires were made available in a free public database intended to serve as a resource for research on the immune response to SARS-CoV-2. The prospective study material was composed of cDNA or gDNA derived from T cells, B-cell-depleted T cells, or PBMCs. The samples were drawn from the first 160 participants of the ongoing ImmuneRACE study and from some 1,300 subjects provided by 6 global collaborators. Nearly every sample came with metadata listing a de-identified subject ID, COVID-19 status, age in years and sex. Results the study describes overall, beyond this receptor: The amount of clinical and demographic metadata varied by source and participant and was provided uncurated.

The collaborating institutions used their own protocols to collect whole blood in K2EDTA tubes. For TCRbeta analysis, collaborators shipped samples as frozen whole blood, isolated PBMCs, or DNA extracted from either of those sample types. V is pared back by 4 bases and J by 7 bases, with 10 bases lying between the germline termini. The germline V gene gives CDR1 as KGHDR and CDR2 as SFDVKD. Counted from cysteine to phenylalanine, this CDR3 has 13 amino acids. The entry retains the CDR3 DNA only, 39 bases that are in frame from base 1. TCRbeta CDR3 regions were amplified from genomic DNA by means of the immunoSEQ Assay, a bias-controlled multiplex PCR. The paper's data handling went like this. Nucleated cell counts per sample were estimated from amplification of reference gene primers within the assay. To quantify the absolute abundance of each unique TCRbeta CDR3 rearrangement, sequence reads were collapsed and filtered. For each sample, productive Simpson clonality was calculated as the square root of Simpson's diversity index across productive rearrangements. Held by TCRdb, this immuneACCESS table contains in-frame sequences only and omits some clones. Under half of the omission traces to an unresolved V gene where checked; the cause of the rest is unknown. V and J calls and clone size are as listed in that table; D and trimming were resolved from the DNA. In this sample the table shows 180,000 or so clones, around 88% of which occur a single time. The ten largest clones represent 4% to 5% of the sample.

A note on this clone: The specificity of this receptor is unknown. No base-level quality is on record; no much larger clone is a single base apart.

This sequence originates from a woman aged 25 to 39 with acute or convalescent COVID-19. This sequence uses TRBV24-1 and TRBJ2-1; TRBD1 is possibly the D segment (5 matching bases). The sequencing sample was made of peripheral blood. In nucleotide form, the sequence is TGTGCCACCAGTGAGCTGACAGCTAATGAGCAGTTCTTC. This codes for CATSELTANEQFF.